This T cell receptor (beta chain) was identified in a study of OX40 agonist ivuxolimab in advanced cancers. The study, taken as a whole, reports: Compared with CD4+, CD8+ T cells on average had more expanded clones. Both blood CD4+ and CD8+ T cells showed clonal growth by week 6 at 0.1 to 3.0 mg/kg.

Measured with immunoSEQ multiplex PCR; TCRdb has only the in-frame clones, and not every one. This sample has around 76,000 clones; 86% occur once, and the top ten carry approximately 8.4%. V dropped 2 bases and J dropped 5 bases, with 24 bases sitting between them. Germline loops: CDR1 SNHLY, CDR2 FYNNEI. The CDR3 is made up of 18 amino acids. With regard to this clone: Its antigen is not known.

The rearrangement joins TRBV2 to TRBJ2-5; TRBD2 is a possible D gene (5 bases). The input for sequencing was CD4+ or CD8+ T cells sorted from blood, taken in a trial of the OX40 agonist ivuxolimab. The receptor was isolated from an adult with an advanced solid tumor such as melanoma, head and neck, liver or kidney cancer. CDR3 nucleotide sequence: TGTGCCAGCAGTGAAACAGCCCTTTTTGCGGGTCGACGGGAGACCCAGTACTTC. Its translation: CASSETALFAGRRETQYF.